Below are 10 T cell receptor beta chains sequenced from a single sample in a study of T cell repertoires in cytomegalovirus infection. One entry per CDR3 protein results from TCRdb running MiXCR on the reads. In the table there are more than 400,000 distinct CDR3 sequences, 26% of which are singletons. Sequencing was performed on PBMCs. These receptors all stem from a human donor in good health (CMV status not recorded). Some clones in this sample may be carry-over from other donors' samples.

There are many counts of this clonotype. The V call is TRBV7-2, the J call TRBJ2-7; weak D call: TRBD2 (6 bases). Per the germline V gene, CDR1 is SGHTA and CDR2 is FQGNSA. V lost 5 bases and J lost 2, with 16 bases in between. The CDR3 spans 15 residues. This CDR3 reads CASSPQGSGPYEQYF. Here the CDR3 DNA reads TGTGCCAGCAGCCCCCAGGGTAGCGGTCCCTACGAGCAGTACTTC.

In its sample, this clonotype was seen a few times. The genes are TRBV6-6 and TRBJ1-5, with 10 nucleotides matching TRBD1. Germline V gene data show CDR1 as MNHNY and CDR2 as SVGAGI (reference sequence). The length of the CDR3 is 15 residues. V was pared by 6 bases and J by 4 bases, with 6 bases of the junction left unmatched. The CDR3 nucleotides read TGTGCCAGCAGGTCTGGACAGGGGGAAAATCAGCCCCAGCATTTT. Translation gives CASRSGQGENQPQHF.

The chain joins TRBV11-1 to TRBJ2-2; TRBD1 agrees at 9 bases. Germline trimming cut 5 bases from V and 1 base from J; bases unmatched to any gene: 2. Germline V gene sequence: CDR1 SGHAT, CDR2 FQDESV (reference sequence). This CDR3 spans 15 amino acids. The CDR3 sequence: CASSPGQGNTGELFF. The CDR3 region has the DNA TGTGCCAGCAGCCCGGGACAGGGGAACACCGGGGAGCTGTTTTTT.

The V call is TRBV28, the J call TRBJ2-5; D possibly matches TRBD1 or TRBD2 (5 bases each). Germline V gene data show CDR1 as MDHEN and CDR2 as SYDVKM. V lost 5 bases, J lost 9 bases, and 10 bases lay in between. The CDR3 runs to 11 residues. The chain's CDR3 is CASSRGAAQYF. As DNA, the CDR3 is TGTGCCAGCAGTCGAGGGGCGGCCCAGTACTTC.

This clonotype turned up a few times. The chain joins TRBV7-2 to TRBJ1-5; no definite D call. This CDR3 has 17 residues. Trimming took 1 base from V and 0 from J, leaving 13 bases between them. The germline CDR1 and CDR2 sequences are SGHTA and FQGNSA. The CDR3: CASSLGTGWYSNQPQHF. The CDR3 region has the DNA TGTGCCAGCAGCTTAGGTACGGGTTGGTATAGCAATCAGCCCCAGCATTTT.

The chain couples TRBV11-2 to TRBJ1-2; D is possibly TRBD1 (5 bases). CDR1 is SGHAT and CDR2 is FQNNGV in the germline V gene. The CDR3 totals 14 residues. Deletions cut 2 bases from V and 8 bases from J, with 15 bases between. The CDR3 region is CASSLSGLIDGYTF. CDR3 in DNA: TGTGCCAGCAGCTTATCGGGACTCATCGACGGCTACACCTTC.

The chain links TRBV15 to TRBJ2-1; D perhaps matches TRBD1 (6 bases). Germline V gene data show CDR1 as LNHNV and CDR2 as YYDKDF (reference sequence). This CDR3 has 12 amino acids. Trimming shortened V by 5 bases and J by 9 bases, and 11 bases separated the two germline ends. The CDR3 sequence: CATSSQGGEQFF. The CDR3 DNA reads TGTGCCACCAGCTCACAGGGTGGTGAGCAGTTCTTC.

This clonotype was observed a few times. CDR3 sequence: CASQAGRSFQETQYF. The CDR3 region has the DNA TGTGCCAGCCAGGCGGGTCGAAGTTTCCAAGAGACCCAGTACTTC. This chain links TRBV7-9 with TRBJ2-5; possible D gene TRBD2, 5 bases. Trimming took 8 bases from V and 1 from J, leaving 17 bases between them. Germline loops: CDR1 SEHNR, CDR2 FQNEAQ (reference sequence). There are 15 residues in the CDR3.

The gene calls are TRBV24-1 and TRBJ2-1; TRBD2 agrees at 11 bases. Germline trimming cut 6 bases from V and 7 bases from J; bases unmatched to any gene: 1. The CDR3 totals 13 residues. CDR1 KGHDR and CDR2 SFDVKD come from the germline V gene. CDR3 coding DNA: TGTGCCACCAGTTTAGCGGGAGGGAATGAGCAGTTCTTC. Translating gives CATSLAGGNEQFF.

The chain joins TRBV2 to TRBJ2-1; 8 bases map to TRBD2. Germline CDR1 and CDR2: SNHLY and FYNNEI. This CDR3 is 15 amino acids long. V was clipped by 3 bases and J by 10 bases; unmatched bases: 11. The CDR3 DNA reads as TGTGCCAGCAGTGAGGGCGGGAGGCTCAAGGGAGAGCAGTTCTTC. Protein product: CASSEGGRLKGEQFF. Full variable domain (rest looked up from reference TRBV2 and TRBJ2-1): EPEVTQTPSHQVTQMGQEVILRCVPISNHLYFYWYRQILGQKVEFLVSFYNNEISEKSEIFDDQFSVERPDGSNFTLKIRSTKLEDSAMYFCASSEGGRLKGEQFFGPGTRLTVL.